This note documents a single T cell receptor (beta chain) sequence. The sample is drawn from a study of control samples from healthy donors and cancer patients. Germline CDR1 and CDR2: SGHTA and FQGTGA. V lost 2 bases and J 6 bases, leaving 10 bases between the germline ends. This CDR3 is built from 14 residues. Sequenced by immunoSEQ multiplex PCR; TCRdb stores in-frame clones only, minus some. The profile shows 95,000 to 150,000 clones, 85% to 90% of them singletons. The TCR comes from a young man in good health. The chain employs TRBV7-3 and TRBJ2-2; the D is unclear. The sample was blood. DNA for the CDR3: TGTGCCAGCAGCTTATCCTCCTTATCCGGGGAGCTGTTTTTT. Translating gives CASSLSSLSGELFF.